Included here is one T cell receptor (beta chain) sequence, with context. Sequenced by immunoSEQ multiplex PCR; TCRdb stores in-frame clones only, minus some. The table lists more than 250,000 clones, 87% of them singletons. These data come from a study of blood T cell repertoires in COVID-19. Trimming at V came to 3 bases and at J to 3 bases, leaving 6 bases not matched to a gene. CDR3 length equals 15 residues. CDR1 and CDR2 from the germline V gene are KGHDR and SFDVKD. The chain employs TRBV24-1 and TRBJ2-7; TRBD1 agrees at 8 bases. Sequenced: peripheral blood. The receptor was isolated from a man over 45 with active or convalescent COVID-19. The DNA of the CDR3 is TGTGCCACCAGTGATACCCCAGACAGGGGCTACGAGCAGTACTTC. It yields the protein CATSDTPDRGYEQYF.